One and the same sample provided the 31 T cell receptor beta chains below, sequenced in a study of T cell repertoires in cytomegalovirus infection. TCRdb fed the reads into MiXCR, producing one record per CDR3 protein. Of hundreds of thousands of distinct CDR3 sequences in the sample, 9.6% were seen once. Material: PBMCs. The receptors here all came from a human donor in good health (CMV status not recorded). Some clones in this sample may be carry-over from other donors' samples.

This clonotype was seen ten or more times. The J gene is TRBJ1-4, the V gene TRBV28; D ambiguous. The germline V and J ends were trimmed by 4 bases and 11 bases, with 8 bases remaining between them. Germline CDR1 and CDR2: MDHEN and SYDVKM. CDR3 size: 11 residues. CDR3 amino acids: CASSSTRKLFF. CDR3 bases: TGTGCCAGCAGTTCTACCCGGAAACTGTTTTTT. Full variable domain (rest looked up from reference TRBV28 and TRBJ1-4): DVKVTQSSRYLVKRTGEKVFLECVQDMDHENMFWYRQDPGLGLRLIYFSYDVKMKEKGDIPEGYSVSREKKERFSLILESASTNQTSMYLCASSSTRKLFFGSGTQLSVL.

At least ten counts were recorded for this clonotype. The V call is TRBV5-1, the J call TRBJ2-5; 7 positions agree with TRBD2. CDR1 is SGHRS, CDR2 YFSETQ, per germline. The CDR3 totals 15 residues. V shed 3 bases, J shed 1 base, and the junction held 6 bases outside the gene matches. The CDR3 DNA reads TGCGCCAGCAGCTCAAACGGGGGGATCCAAGAGACCCAGTACTTC. Translating gives CASSSNGGIQETQYF.

This clonotype was found many times. The V call is TRBV7-6, the J call TRBJ1-1, with TRBD1 as a possible D gene (6 bases). Trimming stripped 1 base from V and 5 bases from J, with 14 bases between. Germline CDR1 and CDR2: SGHVS and FNYEAQ. The CDR3 runs 15 residues. The CDR3: CASSLGSGGRTEAFF. The CDR3 DNA reads TGTGCCAGCAGCTTAGGATCCGGGGGCAGGACTGAAGCTTTCTTT.

This clonotype was detected many times. V is TRBV4-1 and J is TRBJ2-5; 8 nucleotides line up with TRBD2. This CDR3 is built from 15 residues. The ends lost 0 bases at V and 3 bases at J; junction bases unmatched: 3. CDR1 and CDR2 (germline): MGHRA, YSYEKL. The CDR3 DNA reads TGCGCCAGCAGCCAAGAAGGGCGGGGGGAAGAGACCCAGTACTTC. Encoded protein: CASSQEGRGEETQYF.

This clonotype came up many times. J is TRBJ2-6 and V is TRBV20-1; D uncertain. Germline lookup yields CDR1 DFQATT and CDR2 SNEGSKA (reference sequence). There are 14 residues in the CDR3. With 0 bases removed from V and 1 base from J, the gap between germline ends came to 4 bases. The DNA of the CDR3 is TGCAGTGCTAGAGAACAGTCTGGGGCCAACGTCCTGACTTTC. Translated, it gives CSAREQSGANVLTF.

The table lists this clonotype with many counts. The J gene is TRBJ1-1, the V gene TRBV7-2; tentatively, D is TRBD1 (5 bases). V was shortened by 5 bases and J by 2 bases, with 18 bases between the two germline ends. The CDR3 loop spans 16 amino acids. From germline, CDR1 is SGHTA and CDR2 FQGNSA. In DNA form, the CDR3 reads TGTGCCAGCAGCCTTCTTTCAGGGAGAATCAACACTGAAGCTTTCTTT. Residues: CASSLLSGRINTEAFF.

The V call is TRBV29-1, the J call TRBJ2-5; a possible D gene is TRBD1 (5 bases). V lost 6 bases, J lost 2 bases, and 13 bases lay in between. CDR3 size: 13 residues. Germline V gene sequence: CDR1 SQVTM, CDR2 ANQGSEA. The CDR3 reads CSVGRAVQETQYF. In DNA form, the CDR3 reads TGCAGCGTCGGCAGGGCAGTACAAGAGACCCAGTACTTC.

The table lists this clonotype with many counts. The chain couples TRBV2 to TRBJ1-2, with D unresolved. Trimming left V 5 bases short and J 7 bases short, with 8 bases between. Germline V gives CDR1 SNHLY, CDR2 FYNNEI. CDR3 length: 11 residues. The CDR3 region is CASSPQRGYTF. DNA of the CDR3: TGTGCCAGCAGTCCACAGCGTGGCTACACCTTC.

This chain connects TRBV28 to TRBJ2-1; 7 nucleotides match TRBD2. After removal of 11 bases from V and 9 bases from J, the junction contained 7 bases not matched to a gene. The length of the CDR3 is 11 residues. CDR1 and CDR2 (germline): MDHEN, SYDVKM. The DNA of the CDR3 is TGTGCCGTGGGAGGGGTCACTGAGCAGTTCTTC. The encoded protein is CAVGGVTEQFF.

The sample holds many counts of this clonotype. The rearrangement uses TRBV28 and TRBJ1-1; no clear D gene. The CDR3 sequence is 15 residues long. The germline V gene has CDR1 MDHEN and CDR2 SYDVKM. V was cut by 2 bases and J by 4 bases, with 14 bases left in between. CDR3 coding DNA: TGTGCCAGCAGTTTACCTGGGCGGGAGGGCACTGAAGCTTTCTTT. Translation: CASSLPGREGTEAFF. Full variable domain (outside the CDR3, taken from reference TRBV28 and TRBJ1-1): DVKVTQSSRYLVKRTGEKVFLECVQDMDHENMFWYRQDPGLGLRLIYFSYDVKMKEKGDIPEGYSVSREKKERFSLILESASTNQTSMYLCASSLPGREGTEAFFGQGTRLTVV.

In its sample, this clonotype was seen many times. V and J are TRBV5-6 and TRBJ1-2; D remains unclear. The germline V gene has CDR1 SGHDT and CDR2 YYEEEE. This CDR3 is built from 15 residues. V gave up 7 bases and J gave up 6 bases, with 22 bases separating them. The CDR3 loop reads CASSLRRVSLNGYTF. In DNA, the CDR3 is TGTGCCAGCTCACTTCGGAGGGTAAGCTTGAATGGCTACACCTTC.

This clonotype was observed many times. In DNA, the CDR3 is TGCAGCGTTGAAAGGGGGCAGAAAGCTTTCTTT. Protein sequence: CSVERGQKAFF. The chain carries TRBV29-1 and TRBJ1-1; 7 nucleotides line up with TRBD1. Germline V gene sequence: CDR1 SQVTM, CDR2 ANQGSEA. Trimming took 2 bases from V and 9 from J; bases not matched to a gene: 3. The CDR3 extends over 11 amino acids.

This clonotype was counted many times. V gene TRBV19 combines with J gene TRBJ2-1; no firm D call. V lost 6 bases, J lost 0 bases, and 15 bases lay in between. In germline, CDR1 is LNHDA, CDR2 SQIVND (reference sequence). The CDR3 spans 16 residues. DNA for the CDR3: TGTGCCAGTAGGGCAATATCCTGGAGCTCCTACAATGAGCAGTTCTTC. Translation: CASRAISWSSYNEQFF.

Ten or more counts support this clonotype. This chain uses TRBV4-2 with TRBJ1-4; D may be TRBD1 (6 bases). V was shortened by 0 bases and J by 0 bases, with 11 bases between the two germline ends. Germline V gives CDR1 LGHNA, CDR2 YNFKEQ. The CDR3 length is 17 residues. CDR3 sequence reads: CASSQDDRRATNEKLFF. CDR3 nucleotides: TGTGCCAGCAGCCAAGACGACAGGCGTGCAACTAATGAAAAACTGTTTTTT.

Many counts were recorded for this clonotype. This sequence joins TRBV7-2 and TRBJ1-1; no firm D call. V shed 6 bases and J shed 0 bases, with 14 bases lying between them. This CDR3 has 15 amino acids. Looked up from germline, CDR1 is SGHTA and CDR2 is FQGNSA. In DNA form, the CDR3 reads TGTGCCAGCAGAGCGACCGGCGCCTTGAACACTGAAGCTTTCTTT. Encoded protein: CASRATGALNTEAFF. Together with reference TRBV7-2 and TRBJ1-1, the CDR3 gives the full variable domain: GAGVSQSPSNKVTEKGKDVELRCDPISGHTALYWYRQSLGQGLEFLIYFQGNSAPDKSGLPSDRFSAERTGGSVSTLTIQRTQQEDSAVYLCASRATGALNTEAFFGQGTRLTVV.

This clonotype was observed at least ten times. The V gene is TRBV12-3 or TRBV12-4, the J gene TRBJ2-5; unclear D gene. V was cut by 5 bases and J by 9 bases, with 19 bases left in between. The CDR3 runs to 14 residues. CDR3: CASSPHNRNGAQYF. CDR3 nucleotide sequence: TGTGCCAGCAGTCCCCACAACCGGAATGGGGCCCAGTACTTC.

This clonotype has at least ten counts. The chain uses TRBV12-3 or TRBV12-4 and TRBJ2-2; 8 bases fit TRBD1. CDR3 length: 16 amino acids. V was pared by 1 base and J by 4 bases, with 5 bases of the junction left unmatched. CDR3 region: CASSLGRGRPTGELFF. The DNA for the CDR3 is TGTGCCAGCAGTTTAGGCAGGGGGCGCCCCACCGGGGAGCTGTTTTTT.

This clonotype was counted at least ten times. V is TRBV7-2 and J is TRBJ2-5; D call uncertain. Per the germline V gene, CDR1 is SGHTA and CDR2 is FQGNSA. Trimming took 1 base from V and 4 from J, leaving 7 bases between them. The CDR3 runs to 13 residues. The CDR3 here is CASSLGSIETQYF. The CDR3 region has the DNA TGTGCCAGCAGCTTAGGATCTATAGAGACCCAGTACTTC.

This clonotype was observed a handful of times. The chain combines TRBV6-6 with TRBJ2-7; the match to TRBD2 covers 7 bases. The V and J ends lost 5 bases and 0 bases, in that order; junction bases with no gene match: 13. Germline-derived CDR1 and CDR2 are MNHNY and SVGAGI (reference sequence). CDR3 length: 17 residues. CDR3 residues: CASSPRRGRANSYEQYV. The CDR3 nucleotides read TGTGCCAGCAGTCCCCGTCGGGGGAGGGCTAACTCCTACGAGCAGTACGTC.

This clonotype was picked up a small number of times. This chain connects TRBV7-2 to TRBJ2-2; 7 bases are shared with TRBD1. Per the germline V gene, CDR1 is SGHTA and CDR2 is FQGNSA. V was clipped by 3 bases and J by 4 bases; unmatched bases: 2. CDR3 length: 14 amino acids. Here the CDR3 reads CASSFGTATGELFF. The CDR3 DNA reads as TGTGCCAGCAGCTTCGGGACAGCCACCGGGGAGCTGTTTTTT. Full variable domain (missing parts from reference TRBV7-2 and TRBJ2-2): GAGVSQSPSNKVTEKGKDVELRCDPISGHTALYWYRQSLGQGLEFLIYFQGNSAPDKSGLPSDRFSAERTGGSVSTLTIQRTQQEDSAVYLCASSFGTATGELFFGEGSRLTVL.

The chain is built from TRBV12-3 or TRBV12-4 and TRBJ2-5; D ambiguous. This CDR3 comprises 14 residues. Trimming left V 5 bases short and J 5 bases short, with 15 bases between. CDR3 sequence reads: CASSAEGSWETQYF. Here the CDR3 DNA reads TGTGCCAGCAGTGCAGAAGGTAGTTGGGAGACCCAGTACTTC.

CDR3 coding DNA: TGCGCCAGCAAAGGGTGGGAGGGGGCGAAGGTGAACACTGAAGCTTTCTTT. Translated, it gives CASKGWEGAKVNTEAFF. V gene TRBV10-2 combines with J gene TRBJ1-1, with 7 bases fitting TRBD1. Germline V gene sequence: CDR1 WSHSY, CDR2 SAAADI. The CDR3 loop spans 17 amino acids. The V and J ends lost 7 bases and 0 bases, in that order; junction bases with no gene match: 14.

This clonotype was detected many times. The chain recombines TRBV14 with TRBJ1-1; a possible D gene is TRBD1 (6 bases). Trimming pared 5 bases from V and 0 bases from J, leaving 16 bases between. The CDR3 is 16 amino acids. In germline, CDR1 is SGHDN, CDR2 FVKESK. This chain's CDR3 is CASSARGPLMNTEAFF. The CDR3 bases are TGTGCCAGCAGCGCACGGGGGCCCCTCATGAACACTGAAGCTTTCTTT.

This chain connects TRBV2 to TRBJ1-5, with D perhaps TRBD1 (5 bases). Trimming took off 8 bases at V and 11 bases at J, with 16 bases between the two ends. Germline CDR1 is SNHLY and CDR2 is FYNNEI. CDR3 length: 12 residues. CDR3 residues: CASGGVLESQHF. CDR3 nucleotide sequence: TGTGCCAGCGGGGGGGTGTTAGAGTCCCAGCATTTT.

In its sample, this clonotype was seen many times. The chain carries TRBV10-3 and TRBJ2-7, with TRBD1 identical over 7 bases. In germline, CDR1 is ENHRY, CDR2 SYGVKD. The ends lost 3 bases at V and 3 bases at J; junction bases unmatched: 14. This CDR3 is built from 17 residues. CDR3 DNA sequence: TGTGCCATCAGTGACCCGGCAGTATGGGACAGCCACTACGAGCAGTACTTC. This codes for CAISDPAVWDSHYEQYF.

This chain connects TRBV20-1 to TRBJ2-1; possible D gene TRBD2, 6 bases. There are 16 residues in the CDR3. Germline values: CDR1 DFQATT, CDR2 SNEGSKA (reference sequence). V lost 0 bases and J 4 bases, leaving 16 bases between the germline ends. This CDR3 is CSARDPTGSQYNEQFF. CDR3 nucleotide sequence: TGCAGTGCTAGAGATCCAACCGGGAGCCAGTACAATGAGCAGTTCTTC.

This clonotype has only a few counts. This sequence joins TRBV28 and TRBJ2-7; D is unclear. The V and J ends lost 4 bases and 6 bases respectively, with 10 bases between them. The CDR3 sequence is 12 residues long. Germline V gene sequence: CDR1 MDHEN, CDR2 SYDVKM. The CDR3 loop reads CASSSGRSEQYV. The CDR3 nucleotides are TGTGCCAGCAGTTCGGGCAGGTCCGAGCAGTACGTC.

The chain couples TRBV10-3 to TRBJ2-3; 7 bases fit TRBD1. After removal of 6 bases from V and 2 bases from J, the junction contained 8 bases not matched to a gene. This CDR3 contains 15 residues. Looked up from germline, CDR1 is ENHRY and CDR2 is SYGVKD. CDR3 amino acids: CAISSTGTVTDTQYF. The CDR3 DNA sequence: TGTGCCATCAGCTCGACAGGGACAGTCACAGATACGCAGTATTTT.

This clonotype was picked up many times. Mismatch with germline at one junction end may stem from a read error. The chain joins TRBV6-2 or TRBV6-3 to TRBJ1-5; TRBD1 matches 7 bases. CDR3 length: 14 residues. Germline assignment: CDR1 MNHEY and CDR2 SVGEGT. The chain's CDR3 is CASSYGGGKQPQHF. The DNA of the CDR3 is TGTGCCAGCAGTTACGGAGGGGGCAAACAGCCCCAGCATTTT.

This clonotype was recorded many times. The V and J genes are TRBV7-2 and TRBJ1-1, with D unresolved. The germline CDR1 and CDR2 sequences are SGHTA and FQGNSA. This CDR3 has 15 amino acids. Trimming left V 0 bases short and J 0 bases short, with 8 bases between. CDR3 sequence (DNA): TGTGCCAGCAGCTTAGCCCCCCCCATGAACACTGAAGCTTTCTTT. Translating it yields CASSLAPPMNTEAFF. The whole variable domain, remainder taken from reference TRBV7-2 and TRBJ1-1, is GAGVSQSPSNKVTEKGKDVELRCDPISGHTALYWYRQSLGQGLEFLIYFQGNSAPDKSGLPSDRFSAERTGGSVSTLTIQRTQQEDSAVYLCASSLAPPMNTEAFFGQGTRLTVV.

J is TRBJ2-7 and V is TRBV30; weak D call: TRBD1 (6 bases). CDR1 is GTSNPN and CDR2 is SVGIG in the germline V gene (reference sequence). The germline V and J ends were trimmed by 2 bases and 3 bases, with 17 bases remaining between them. The CDR3 contains 15 residues. The CDR3 sequence is CAWSRTPGHVYEQYF. The DNA of the CDR3 is TGTGCCTGGAGTCGTACTCCGGGACACGTCTACGAGCAGTACTTC.